A selection of T cell receptor beta chains follows, all from one sample in a study of cytomegalovirus exposure and HLA in healthy donors. Repertoires were generated with immunoSEQ multiplex PCR, while TCRdb's copy carries only in-frame clones and drops some. Of 98,000 or so clones in the sample, around 80% were seen once. What was sequenced was PBMCs. These receptors came from a woman aged 35 to 49 in good health and CMV-seronegative. CDR3s include the opening cysteine and the closing phenylalanine or tryptophan. Each record gives: CDR3 protein, CDR3 DNA, V gene, D gene, J gene, clone size, CDR3 length. D genes are given only for firm matches. The size entry is marked missing in some rows and otherwise reads once, few, many or a size class.

CAWRTGLTYEQYF,TGTGCCTGGAGGACAGGGTTAACCTACGAGCAGTACTTC,TRBV30,TRBD1,TRBJ2-7,-,13
CASSIEWFGTGTDTQYF,TGTGCCAGTAGTATAGAGTGGTTCGGGACAGGCACAGATACGCAGTATTTT,TRBV19,TRBD1,TRBJ2-3,-,17
CASSATATDTQYF,TGTGCCAGCAGCGCAACTGCTACAGATACGCAGTATTTT,TRBV5-6,-,TRBJ2-3,-,13
CARREGPYEQYF,TGTGCCCGTCGGGAGGGGCCCTACGAGCAGTACTTC,TRBV18,TRBD2,TRBJ2-7,-,12
CASSVDLGAPGGLAGGETQYF,TGTGCCAGCAGCGTAGATCTGGGCGCACCGGGGGGACTAGCGGGAGGAGAGACCCAGTACTTC,TRBV9,TRBD2,TRBJ2-5,-,21
CASSVVSGSPDTQYF,TGTGCCAGCAGCGTAGTTAGCGGGAGCCCAGATACGCAGTATTTT,TRBV9,TRBD2,TRBJ2-3,few,15
CASSSDRENQPQHF,TGTGCCAGCAGTTCGGACAGGGAGAATCAGCCCCAGCATTTT,TRBV28,TRBD1,TRBJ1-5,-,14
CASSWRGASSYEQYF,TGTGCCAGCAGCTGGCGAGGCGCAAGCTCCTACGAGCAGTACTTC,TRBV7-9,-,TRBJ2-7,-,15
CASSLGTGGNQPQHF,TGTGCCAGCAGCCTAGGGACAGGGGGTAATCAGCCCCAGCATTTT,TRBV27,TRBD1,TRBJ1-5,-,15
CASRSGRPSTDTQYF,TGTGCCAGCAGGTCCGGGAGGCCATCCACAGATACGCAGTATTTT,TRBV7-3,TRBD2,TRBJ2-3,-,15
CASSSQGIIKPQHF,TGTGCCAGCAGTTCACAGGGGATCATTAAGCCCCAGCATTTT,TRBV28,TRBD1,TRBJ1-5,-,14
CSSSIPGGSGANVLTF,TGTTCCAGCAGCATTCCAGGGGGCTCTGGGGCCAACGTCCTGACTTTC,TRBV7-9,TRBD1,TRBJ2-6,once,16
CASSLRAGTDTQYF,TGCGCCAGCAGCTTAAGAGCGGGCACAGATACGCAGTATTTT,TRBV5-1,-,TRBJ2-3,-,14
CASSKAGTSASETQYF,TGCGCCAGCAGCAAAGCCGGGACTAGCGCTTCAGAGACCCAGTACTTC,TRBV5-1,TRBD2,TRBJ2-5,-,16
CASSPFQGSGNTIYF,TGTGCCAGCAGCCCCTTTCAGGGCTCTGGAAACACCATATATTTT,TRBV25-1,-,TRBJ1-3,once,15
CASSKEGRTGTPNEQFF,TGTGCCAGCAGCAAAGAAGGAAGGACAGGGACCCCCAATGAGCAGTTCTTC,TRBV21-1,-,TRBJ2-1,-,17
CASSQESVPTGNGYTF,TGCGCCAGCAGCCAAGAGTCGGTTCCTACAGGGAACGGCTACACCTTC,TRBV4-3,-,TRBJ1-2,once,16
CATSTRGKVWAGANVLTF,TGTGCCACCAGCACCAGGGGTAAAGTGTGGGCTGGGGCCAACGTCCTGACTTTC,TRBV15,-,TRBJ2-6,-,18
CASSTGTGGRNEQFF,TGCGCCAGCAGTACCGGGACAGGGGGCCGGAATGAGCAGTTCTTC,TRBV5-1,TRBD1,TRBJ2-1,once,15
CASSLMGQGVEEQYF,TGTGCCAGCAGTTTAATGGGACAGGGGGTGGAAGAGCAGTACTTC,TRBV27,TRBD1,TRBJ2-7,once,15
CASSLWGGESPLHF,TGTGCCAGCAGCTTGTGGGGGGGTGAATCACCCCTCCACTTT,TRBV5-4,-,TRBJ1-6,-,14
CASRESYTDTQYF,TGCGCCAGCAGAGAGTCATACACAGATACGCAGTATTTT,TRBV5-1,-,TRBJ2-3,-,13
CASSAYRGLDSRTEAFF,TGTGCCAGTAGTGCCTACAGGGGGCTAGATTCGAGGACTGAAGCTTTCTTT,TRBV19,TRBD1,TRBJ1-1,-,17
CASSEGLAGVETQYF,TGTGCCAGCAGTGAAGGCCTAGCGGGAGTTGAGACCCAGTACTTC,TRBV25-1,TRBD2,TRBJ2-5,-,15
CSSSPPLAEEQFF,TGTTCCAGCAGCCCCCCCTTAGCGGAGGAGCAGTTCTTC,TRBV7-9,-,TRBJ2-1,-,13
CAINPGQGEGGYTF,TGTGCCATCAACCCGGGACAGGGCGAAGGTGGCTACACCTTC,TRBV10-3,TRBD1,TRBJ1-2,few,14
CATFRRGLDYGYTF,TGTGCCACCTTCCGGCGGGGCCTCGACTATGGCTACACCTTC,TRBV19,-,TRBJ1-2,-,14
CASSLAAGLDEQYF,TGTGCCAGCAGCTTGGCAGCAGGGTTGGACGAGCAGTACTTC,TRBV5-6,-,TRBJ2-7,-,14
CAWTPHLLAPSTDTQYF,TGTGCCTGGACCCCCCACCTACTAGCGCCTAGCACAGATACGCAGTATTTT,TRBV30,TRBD2,TRBJ2-3,-,17
CASSRDRANDQPQHF,TGTGCCAGCAGTAGGGACAGGGCCAATGATCAGCCCCAGCATTTT,TRBV6-1,TRBD1,TRBJ1-5,-,15
CASSEGYGNTIYF,TGCGCCAGCAGCGAGGGTTATGGAAACACCATATATTTT,TRBV5-1,-,TRBJ1-3,-,13
CASSDEISQGAYEQYF,TGTGCCAGCAGCGACGAAATTTCACAGGGGGCATACGAGCAGTACTTC,TRBV7-9,TRBD1,TRBJ2-7,-,16
CASSPGGEFSEKLFF,TGTGCCAGCAGCCCCGGAGGGGAGTTCTCTGAAAAACTGTTTTTT,TRBV7-9,-,TRBJ1-4,-,15
CASSEGLAGGPLNEQFF,TGTGCCAGCAGTGAAGGACTAGCGGGAGGGCCATTGAATGAGCAGTTCTTC,TRBV2,TRBD2,TRBJ2-1,-,17
CATSRGGEGYEQYF,TGTGCCACCAGCAGGGGAGGGGAGGGCTACGAGCAGTACTTC,TRBV15,TRBD2,TRBJ2-7,-,14
CASSLASGHTAYEQYF,TGTGCCAGCAGTTTAGCTAGCGGGCATACTGCCTACGAGCAGTACTTC,TRBV28,TRBD2,TRBJ2-7,once,16
CASSIVSAGVDQPQHF,TGTGCCAGTAGTATAGTTTCGGCAGGGGTGGATCAGCCCCAGCATTTT,TRBV19,-,TRBJ1-5,once,16
CAIRPQGETNYGYTF,TGTGCCATCAGACCACAGGGGGAGACTAACTATGGCTACACCTTC,TRBV10-3,TRBD1,TRBJ1-2,-,15
CASSPTGNYGYTF,TGTGCCAGCAGTCCGACAGGAAACTATGGCTACACCTTC,TRBV28,-,TRBJ1-2,-,13
CASSRRGEQYF,TGTGCCAGCAGCCGCAGGGGCGAGCAGTACTTC,TRBV7-8,-,TRBJ2-7,-,11
CASTIGQGGEQYF,TGTGCCAGCACCATCGGACAGGGGGGCGAGCAGTACTTC,TRBV2,TRBD1,TRBJ2-7,-,13
CASSLLGLAGGPGTGELFF,TGCGCCAGCAGCTTACTGGGACTAGCGGGAGGGCCTGGAACCGGGGAGCTGTTTTTT,TRBV5-1,TRBD2,TRBJ2-2,-,19
CASSPAGLAPYEQYF,TGTGCCAGCAGTCCGGCGGGTCTAGCCCCCTACGAGCAGTACTTC,TRBV7-2,-,TRBJ2-7,-,15
CASSPQGEGYTF,TGTGCCAGCTCACCGCAGGGCGAGGGCTACACCTTC,TRBV18,-,TRBJ1-2,-,12
CASSPGGSMKTQYF,TGTGCCAGCAGCCCAGGCGGGAGTATGAAGACCCAGTACTTC,TRBV9,TRBD2,TRBJ2-5,-,14
CASSPPQVVSYNEQFF,TGTGCCAGCAGTCCCCCTCAGGTCGTCTCCTACAATGAGCAGTTCTTC,TRBV27,-,TRBJ2-1,once,16
CASSKVGDLDTQYF,TGTGCCAGCAGTAAAGTCGGGGATTTGGATACGCAGTATTTT,TRBV25-1,-,TRBJ2-3,-,14
CASSLVGSGGYNEQFF,TGTGCCAGCAGCTTAGTAGGTAGCGGGGGCTACAATGAGCAGTTCTTC,TRBV7-2,TRBD2,TRBJ2-1,-,16
CASSEPRENEKLFF,TGTGCCAGCAGTGAACCGCGGGAGAATGAAAAACTGTTTTTT,TRBV25-1,-,TRBJ1-4,-,14
CASSKLAGEGTDTQYF,TGTGCTAGCAGCAAGCTAGCGGGAGAGGGAACAGATACGCAGTATTTT,TRBV7-7,TRBD2,TRBJ2-3,few,16